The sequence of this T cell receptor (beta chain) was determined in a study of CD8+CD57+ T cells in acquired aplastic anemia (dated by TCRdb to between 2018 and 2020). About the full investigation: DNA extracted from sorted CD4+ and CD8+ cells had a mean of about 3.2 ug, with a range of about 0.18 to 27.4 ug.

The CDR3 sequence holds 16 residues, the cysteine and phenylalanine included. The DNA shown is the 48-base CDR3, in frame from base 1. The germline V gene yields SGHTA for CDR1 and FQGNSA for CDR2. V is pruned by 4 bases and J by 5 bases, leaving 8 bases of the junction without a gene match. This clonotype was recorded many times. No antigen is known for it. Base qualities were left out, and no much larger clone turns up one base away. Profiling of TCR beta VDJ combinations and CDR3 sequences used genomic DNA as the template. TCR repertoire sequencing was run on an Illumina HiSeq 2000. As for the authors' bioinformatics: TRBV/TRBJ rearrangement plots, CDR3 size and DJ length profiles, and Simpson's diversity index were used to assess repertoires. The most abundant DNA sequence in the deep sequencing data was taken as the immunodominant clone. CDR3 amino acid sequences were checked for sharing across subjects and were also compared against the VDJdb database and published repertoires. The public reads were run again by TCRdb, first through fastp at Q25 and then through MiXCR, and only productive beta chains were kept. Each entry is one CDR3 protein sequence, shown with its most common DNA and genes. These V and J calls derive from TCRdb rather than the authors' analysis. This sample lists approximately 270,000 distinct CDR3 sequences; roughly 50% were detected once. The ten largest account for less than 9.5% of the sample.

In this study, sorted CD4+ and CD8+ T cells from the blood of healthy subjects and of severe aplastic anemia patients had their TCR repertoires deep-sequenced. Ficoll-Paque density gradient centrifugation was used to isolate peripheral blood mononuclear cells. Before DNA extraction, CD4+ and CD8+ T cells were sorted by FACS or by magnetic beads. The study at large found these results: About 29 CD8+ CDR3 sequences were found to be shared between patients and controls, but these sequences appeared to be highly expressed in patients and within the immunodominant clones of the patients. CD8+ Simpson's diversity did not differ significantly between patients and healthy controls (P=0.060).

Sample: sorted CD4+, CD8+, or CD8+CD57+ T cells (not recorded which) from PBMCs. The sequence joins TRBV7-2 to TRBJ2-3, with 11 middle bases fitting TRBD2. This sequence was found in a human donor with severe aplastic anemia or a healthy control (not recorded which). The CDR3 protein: CASSSLTSGEGDTQYF. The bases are TGTGCCAGCAGCTCTTTGACTAGCGGGGAAGGAGATACGCAGTATTTT. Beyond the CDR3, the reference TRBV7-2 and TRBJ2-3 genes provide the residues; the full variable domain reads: GAGVSQSPSNKVTEKGKDVELRCDPISGHTALYWYRQSLGQGLEFLIYFQGNSAPDKSGLPSDRFSAERTGGSVSTLTIQRTQQEDSAVYLCASSSLTSGEGDTQYFGPGTRLTVL.